The 16 T cell receptor beta chains presented below share a single source sample, sequenced in a study of CD8+ T cells in alopecia areata. As the sequencing template, cDNA was produced by extracting RNA and reverse transcribing it. Profiled with immunoSEQ multiplex PCR; TCRdb holds only in-frame clones, not every one. The repertoire holds about 130,000 clones, over 50% seen once, with 4.5% to 5.5% in the top ten. The sample here was CD4+ T cells sorted from blood, taken at week 0. These TCRs come from a human donor with alopecia areata.

The rearrangement links TRBV9 to TRBJ1-1; D is uncertain. V lost 0 bases and J lost 4, with 13 bases in between. The germline CDR1 and CDR2 sequences are SGDLS and YYNGEE. The CDR3 runs 15 residues. The CDR3 region is CASSVGPTGSTEAFF. The CDR3 nucleotides are TGTGCCAGCAGCGTAGGCCCCACGGGGAGCACTGAAGCTTTCTTT.

The chain carries TRBV5-1 and TRBJ1-2; D call uncertain. V lost 1 base to trimming and J lost 3 bases, with 16 bases between them. The germline V gene has CDR1 SGHRS and CDR2 YFSETQ. The CDR3 is 16 residues long. The CDR3 spells CASSLFYGNKHYGYTF. DNA of the CDR3: TGCGCCAGCAGCTTGTTTTACGGAAACAAACACTATGGCTACACCTTC.

The chain carries TRBV7-9 and TRBJ1-1; no clear D gene. Between the trimmed V and J ends, which lost 5 bases and 1 base, there was a span of 5 bases. Germline V CDR1 and CDR2: SEHNR, FQNEAQ (reference sequence). The CDR3 spans 12 residues. Written as DNA, the CDR3 is TGTGCCAGCAGCCGGTCGAACACTGAAGCTTTCTTT. This codes for CASSRSNTEAFF.

This clone was seen a few times. The chain combines TRBV5-6 with TRBJ1-2; TRBD1 matches 9 bases. V lost 2 bases and J lost 5; bases outside the gene matches: 16. The CDR3 has 18 amino acids. Looked up from germline, CDR1 is SGHDT and CDR2 is YYEEEE. The CDR3 protein is CASSFSLYGDRARYGYTF. The CDR3, as DNA: TGTGCCAGCAGCTTTAGTTTGTATGGGGACAGGGCGAGGTATGGCTACACCTTC. The whole variable domain, remainder taken from reference TRBV5-6 and TRBJ1-2, is DAGVTQSPTHLIKTRGQQVTLRCSPKSGHDTVSWYQQALGQGPQFIFQYYEEEERQRGNFPDRFSGHQFPNYSSELNVNALLLGDSALYLCASSFSLYGDRARYGYTFGSGTRLTVV.

The chain is built from TRBV11-1 and TRBJ2-3; the D gene is possibly TRBD2 (6 bases). V dropped 2 bases and J dropped 6 bases, with 9 bases sitting between them. Per germline, CDR1 SGHAT and CDR2 FQDESV (reference sequence). This CDR3 is built from 13 residues. The CDR3 spells CASSLSEGDTQYF. The CDR3 DNA reads as TGTGCCAGCAGCTTATCGGAGGGCGATACGCAGTATTTT. Based on the CDR3 plus reference TRBV11-1 and TRBJ2-3, the full variable domain is EAEVAQSPRYKITEKSQAVAFWCDPISGHATLYWYRQILGQGPELLVQFQDESVVDDSQLPKDRFSAERLKGVDSTLKIQPAELGDSAMYLCASSLSEGDTQYFGPGTRLTVL.

The V call is TRBV9, the J call TRBJ2-3; D remains ambiguous. CDR1 is SGDLS, CDR2 YYNGEE, per germline. The CDR3 loop spans 15 amino acids. V was shortened by 0 bases and J by 3 bases, with 11 bases between the two germline ends. This CDR3 reads CASSVATGWTDTQYF. The CDR3 DNA sequence: TGTGCCAGCAGCGTAGCAACGGGTTGGACAGATACGCAGTATTTT.

The V gene is TRBV2, the J gene TRBJ2-7, with D possibly TRBD1 on 6 matching bases. The CDR3 is made up of 13 amino acids. The V gene's germline CDR1 is SNHLY and CDR2 FYNNEI. The ends were cut back, 6 bases at V and 3 bases at J, with 12 bases in the middle. The CDR3 sequence is CASRPGTSYEQYF. CDR3 bases: TGTGCCAGCAGACCCGGGACAAGCTACGAGCAGTACTTC.

The rearrangement links TRBV4-2 to TRBJ2-5, with 12 bases fitting TRBD2. The CDR3 sequence is 18 residues long. Germline CDR1 reads LGHNA; CDR2 reads YNFKEQ. V trimming: 0 bases; J trimming: 3 bases; junction bases outside the gene matches: 8. The CDR3 spells CASSQELAGGPEKETQYF. CDR3 bases: TGTGCCAGCAGCCAAGAGCTAGCGGGGGGGCCGGAGAAAGAGACCCAGTACTTC.

This chain connects TRBV7-9 to TRBJ2-5; no clear D gene. Trimming removed 1 base at V and 2 bases at J, with 8 bases between. From germline, CDR1 is SEHNR and CDR2 FQNEAQ (reference sequence). CDR3 length: 14 amino acids. CDR3 DNA: TGTGCCAGCAGCTTAGGCTGGCGGCAAGAGACCCAGTACTTC. This translates into CASSLGWRQETQYF. The whole variable domain, remainder taken from reference TRBV7-9 and TRBJ2-5, is DTGVSQNPRHKITKRGQNVTFRCDPISEHNRLYWYRQTLGQGPEFLTYFQNEAQLEKSRLLSDRFSAERPKGSFSTLEIQRTEQGDSAMYLCASSLGWRQETQYFGPGTRLLVL.

The V call is TRBV7-9, the J call TRBJ2-7; the D is unclear. The ends were cut back, 1 base at V and 0 bases at J, with 13 bases in the middle. Germline CDR1 and CDR2: SEHNR and FQNEAQ (reference sequence). The CDR3 is made up of 16 amino acids. The DNA of the CDR3 is TGTGCCAGCAGCTTAGTGGTGGGCTCGGACTCCTACGAGCAGTACTTC. Translating gives CASSLVVGSDSYEQYF.

The table lists this clone with a few counts. Written as DNA, the CDR3 is TGTGCCAGCAGCCAAGGCAAAAGGGGCGTCGGCACCGGGGAGCTGTTTTTT. It encodes CASSQGKRGVGTGELFF. The chain joins TRBV14 to TRBJ2-2; TRBD1 might be the D (5 bases). The CDR3 loop spans 17 amino acids. Trimming stripped 1 base from V and 4 bases from J, with 16 bases between. The V gene's germline CDR1 is SGHDN and CDR2 FVKESK.

Only a few counts were recorded for this clone. The V call is TRBV29-1, the J call TRBJ2-2; 9 nucleotides align to TRBD1. Germline loops: CDR1 SQVTM, CDR2 ANQGSEA. V shed 6 bases and J 1 base; nucleotides not matched to a gene: 3. CDR3 size: 14 residues. CDR3 region: CSVKTGGNTGELFF. The CDR3 DNA reads as TGCAGCGTAAAGACAGGGGGGAACACCGGGGAGCTGTTTTTT.

The genes are TRBV7-9 and TRBJ2-3; D is uncertain. Trimming took off 4 bases at V and 6 bases at J, with 5 bases between the two ends. Germline V gene sequence: CDR1 SEHNR, CDR2 FQNEAQ (reference sequence). The CDR3 runs to 11 residues. The CDR3 loop is CASSSVDTQYF. The CDR3 DNA is TGTGCCAGCAGCTCGGTGGATACGCAGTATTTT. The full variable domain, with the rest looked up from reference TRBV7-9 and TRBJ2-3, is DTGVSQNPRHKITKRGQNVTFRCDPISEHNRLYWYRQTLGQGPEFLTYFQNEAQLEKSRLLSDRFSAERPKGSFSTLEIQRTEQGDSAMYLCASSSVDTQYFGPGTRLTVL.

In this sample, this clone turned up a few times. The chain joins TRBV28 to TRBJ2-5, with 8 bases lining up with TRBD1. Germline CDR1 is MDHEN and CDR2 is SYDVKM. V lost 6 bases and J lost 9; bases outside the gene matches: 3. The CDR3 runs 11 residues. CDR3 sequence: CASSKTGAQYF. CDR3 DNA: TGTGCCAGCAGCAAGACAGGGGCCCAGTACTTC.

This clone was seen more than once but under ten times. This sequence joins TRBV5-1 and TRBJ1-1; no firm D call. This CDR3 comprises 13 residues. V was pared by 0 bases and J by 5 bases, with 8 bases between. CDR1 and CDR2 from the germline V gene are SGHRS and YFSETQ. The CDR3 protein is CASSLGRETEAFF. The DNA for the CDR3 is TGCGCCAGCAGCTTGGGCCGGGAGACTGAAGCTTTCTTT.

This clone was counted between two and nine times. The V call is TRBV29-1, the J call TRBJ1-3; D gene ambiguous. The CDR3 covers 14 residues. From germline, CDR1 is SQVTM and CDR2 ANQGSEA. Trimming pared 2 bases from V and 3 bases from J, leaving 11 bases between. The CDR3: CSVEQAAIGNTIYF. The CDR3 DNA is TGCAGCGTTGAACAGGCAGCCATTGGAAACACCATATATTTT.